These 18 T cell receptor beta chains originate from one sample sequenced in a study of blood T cell repertoires in COVID-19. The method was immunoSEQ multiplex PCR; TCRdb's version includes in-frame clones alone and lacks a portion of them. The data hold around 300,000 clones, with about 88% observed a single time. The sequenced material came from PBMCs or T cells enriched from blood (not recorded which). These receptors all come from a woman aged 45 to 65 who had recovered from COVID-19.

The chain combines TRBV30 with TRBJ2-1, with D possibly matching TRBD2 (6 bases). Trimming removed 4 bases at V and 3 bases at J, with 10 bases between. Germline V gene data show CDR1 as GTSNPN and CDR2 as SVGIG (reference sequence). This CDR3 spans 13 amino acids. For the CDR3, the DNA is TGTGCCTGGACTAGCGCTTACTACAATGAGCAGTTCTTC. Its translation is CAWTSAYYNEQFF.

This rearrangement joins TRBV2 to TRBJ2-5; 8 bases map to TRBD1. Per the germline V gene, CDR1 is SNHLY and CDR2 is FYNNEI. V lost 5 bases, J lost 5 bases, and 10 bases stayed unmatched. This CDR3 spans 15 amino acids. The CDR3 spells CASSRDRPQRETQYF. As DNA, the CDR3 is TGTGCCAGCAGTCGGGACAGGCCCCAGCGGGAGACCCAGTACTTC.

V is TRBV28 and J is TRBJ1-2; 8 nucleotides line up with TRBD1. Germline CDR1 is MDHEN and CDR2 is SYDVKM. The CDR3 covers 14 residues. V lost 5 bases, J lost 5 bases, and 7 bases stayed unmatched. CDR3 loop: CASSGQGDWYGYTF. In nucleotides, the CDR3 is TGTGCCAGCAGTGGACAGGGAGATTGGTATGGCTACACCTTC.

The genes are TRBV12-3 or TRBV12-4 and TRBJ1-1, with D possibly TRBD1 on 5 matching bases. The V gene lost 1 base and the J gene lost 6 bases, with 9 bases spanning the gap. The CDR3 is made up of 13 amino acids. CDR3 sequence (DNA): TGTGCCAGCAGTTTAGGGACAACCTCTGAAGCTTTCTTT. This translates into CASSLGTTSEAFF.

The CDR3: CAITPGVAGGEQYF. CDR3 bases: TGTGCCATCACGCCCGGGGTAGCGGGAGGTGAGCAGTACTTC. The chain uses TRBV10-3 and TRBJ2-7, with 10 bases matching TRBD2. Germline V gene lookup returns CDR1 ENHRY and CDR2 SYGVKD. The CDR3 is 14 amino acids. V gave up 7 bases and J gave up 7 bases; unmatched junction bases: 10.

J is TRBJ1-1 and V is TRBV4-3; 7 bases fit TRBD1. Germline values: CDR1 LGHNA, CDR2 YSLEER. This CDR3 region has 13 residues. J was trimmed by 7 bases and V by 1 base; bases with no gene match: 3. This CDR3 is CASSQAGTVEAFF. CDR3 bases: TGCGCCAGCAGCCAAGCGGGGACAGTTGAAGCTTTCTTT.

This clone was counted between two and nine times. V gene TRBV28 combines with J gene TRBJ1-2, with D maybe TRBD1 (6 bases). Germline assignment: CDR1 MDHEN and CDR2 SYDVKM. The CDR3 covers 15 residues. V was trimmed by 6 bases and J by 3 bases, leaving 17 bases between them. CDR3 protein: CASRPLSGEHYGYTF. The CDR3 DNA is TGTGCCAGCAGGCCTCTTTCAGGGGAACACTATGGCTACACCTTC.

This clone was seen a single time. This sequence joins TRBV11-2 and TRBJ1-1; 7 nucleotides line up with TRBD1. The V segment lost 5 bases and the J segment 7 bases; nucleotides outside the gene matches: 7. Per germline, CDR1 SGHAT and CDR2 FQNNGV. The length of the CDR3 is 13 residues. DNA of the CDR3: TGTGCCAGCAGCGGGGTCCGGGACAGTGAAGCTTTCTTT. Its translation: CASSGVRDSEAFF.

V gene TRBV13 combines with J gene TRBJ1-1, with a weak D call TRBD1 (6 bases). Germline V lookup: CDR1 PRHDT, CDR2 FYEKMQ (reference sequence). This CDR3 has 14 amino acids. Trimming left V 4 bases short and J 3 bases short, with 12 bases between. Written as DNA, the CDR3 is TGTGCCAGCAGCTCAACAGGGAGTGACACTGAAGCTTTCTTT. Translating gives CASSSTGSDTEAFF.

This chain links TRBV28 with TRBJ2-2; 8 nucleotides align to TRBD2. This CDR3 has 15 amino acids. After removal of 2 bases from V and 5 bases from J, the junction contained 4 bases not matched to a gene. CDR1 is MDHEN and CDR2 is SYDVKM in the germline V gene. The DNA of the CDR3 is TGTGCCAGCAGTTTAGCGGGAGGTCGAACCGGGGAGCTGTTTTTT. Its protein product is CASSLAGGRTGELFF.

V and J are TRBV28 and TRBJ1-3; D not resolved. The CDR3 is made up of 16 amino acids. Looked up from germline, CDR1 is MDHEN and CDR2 is SYDVKM. Trimming cost V 4 bases and J 0 bases, with 13 bases left between them. The CDR3 loop reads CASSSSDISSGNTIYF. CDR3 in DNA: TGTGCCAGCAGTTCCTCCGACATTTCCTCTGGAAACACCATATATTTT.

A remark on this clone: The sample carries other DNA sequences with the same CDR3. J is TRBJ1-5 and V is TRBV27; no clear D. In germline, CDR1 is MNHEY, CDR2 SMNVEV (reference sequence). The CDR3 spans 15 residues. V shed 2 bases and J shed 2 bases, with 10 bases lying between them. CDR3 residues: CASSLREGGNQPQHF. CDR3 in DNA: TGTGCCAGCAGTTTACGGGAAGGAGGCAATCAGCCCCAGCATTTT.

This chain connects TRBV18 to TRBJ2-1; the D is unclear. The germline V gene encodes CDR1 KGHSH and CDR2 LQKENI. V was trimmed by 3 bases and J by 1 base, leaving 10 bases between them. CDR3 length: 15 amino acids. This chain's CDR3 is CASSPQTQSYNEQFF. The CDR3 region has the DNA TGTGCCAGCTCACCCCAAACTCAATCCTACAATGAGCAGTTCTTC.

The chain combines TRBV7-9 with TRBJ2-5; 8 nucleotides agree with TRBD2. Germline lookup yields CDR1 SEHNR and CDR2 FQNEAQ (reference sequence). This CDR3 spans 17 amino acids. V was clipped by 5 bases and J by 5 bases; unmatched bases: 16. CDR3 protein: CASSARGSGSPLETQYF. CDR3 coding DNA: TGTGCCAGCAGCGCTCGGGGAAGCGGGAGTCCGTTGGAGACCCAGTACTTC.

V is TRBV28 and J is TRBJ2-7, with no clear D. The CDR3 is 15 residues long. The germline V and J ends were trimmed by 4 bases and 3 bases, with 16 bases remaining between them. CDR1 is MDHEN and CDR2 is SYDVKM in the germline V gene. The DNA of the CDR3 is TGTGCCAGCAGTTCAATCAGGTCCGCTATCTACGAGCAGTACTTC. It yields the protein CASSSIRSAIYEQYF. The variable domain in full, with the rest retrieved from reference TRBV28 and TRBJ2-7, is DVKVTQSSRYLVKRTGEKVFLECVQDMDHENMFWYRQDPGLGLRLIYFSYDVKMKEKGDIPEGYSVSREKKERFSLILESASTNQTSMYLCASSSIRSAIYEQYFGPGTRLTVT.

For this clone: Other nucleotide sequences in the sample specify the same CDR3. The chain couples TRBV5-1 to TRBJ2-1; 12 nucleotides line up with TRBD2. Germline V lookup: CDR1 SGHRS, CDR2 YFSETQ. The CDR3 contains 15 residues. With 4 bases clipped from V and 4 bases from J, the junction kept 3 bases outside the gene matches. In DNA form, the CDR3 reads TGCGCCAGCAGCCCCGGGACTAGCGGGTACAATGAGCAGTTCTTC. Amino acids: CASSPGTSGYNEQFF.

The sample holds a few counts of this clone. The rearrangement links TRBV7-2 to TRBJ1-2; D unclear. V was trimmed by 1 base and J by 8 bases, leaving 11 bases between them. Germline V lookup: CDR1 SGHTA, CDR2 FQGNSA. The CDR3 sequence is 13 residues long. CDR3 sequence (DNA): TGTGCCAGCAGCTTAGGAGGGAGGCAAGGCTACACCTTC. It translates to CASSLGGRQGYTF.

The chain employs TRBV7-2 and TRBJ2-1; possible D gene TRBD2, 5 bases. This CDR3 has 15 amino acids. CDR1 is SGHTA and CDR2 is FQGNSA in the germline V gene. Trimming removed 0 bases at V and 5 bases at J, with 11 bases between. CDR3 residues: CASSLALLADNEQFF. The CDR3 DNA reads as TGTGCCAGCAGCTTAGCTTTGCTAGCAGACAATGAGCAGTTCTTC. Drawing the rest from reference TRBV7-2 and TRBJ2-1, the complete variable domain is GAGVSQSPSNKVTEKGKDVELRCDPISGHTALYWYRQSLGQGLEFLIYFQGNSAPDKSGLPSDRFSAERTGGSVSTLTIQRTQQEDSAVYLCASSLALLADNEQFFGPGTRLTVL.